Each of the 9 T cell receptor beta chains below was sequenced from the same sample in a study of long-term antiretroviral therapy in people with HIV. Assay version v3.0 of immunoSEQ was used, and it was run at survey level. The assay was immunoSEQ multiplex PCR, and TCRdb's table has in-frame clones only and misses some. Seen here are 11,000 to 15,000 clones, around 80% observed once, and the top ten hold roughly a quarter. The starting material was unsorted PBMCs, obtained 3.1 years after starting antiretroviral therapy. The receptors derive from a man aged 35 to 55 with HIV.

This clone was picked up a small number of times. The rearrangement links TRBV25-1 to TRBJ1-1; D gene unclear. This CDR3 spans 12 amino acids. The germline V gene encodes CDR1 MGHDK and CDR2 SYGVNS. Between the trimmed V and J ends, which lost 4 bases and 6 bases, there was a span of 9 bases. CDR3 in DNA: TGTGCCAGCAGTGCTCAGAGCCCTGAAGCTTTCTTT. Protein: CASSAQSPEAFF.

This clone is deemed medium-sized. The chain is built from TRBV5-8 and TRBJ1-1; D gene unclear. CDR3 size: 15 residues. Per the germline V gene, CDR1 is SGHTS and CDR2 is YDEGEE. V was trimmed by 0 bases and J by 1 base, leaving 10 bases between them. CDR3 sequence: CASSLAEGSNTEAFF. Here the CDR3 DNA reads TGTGCCAGCAGCTTGGCCGAGGGTTCGAACACTGAAGCTTTCTTT.

This clone has more than one count but fewer than ten. J is TRBJ1-1 and V is TRBV20-1; D uncertain. Looked up from germline, CDR1 is DFQATT and CDR2 is SNEGSKA (reference sequence). V lost 4 bases to trimming and J lost 1 base, with 4 bases between them. The length of the CDR3 is 11 residues. In DNA, the CDR3 is TGCAGTGCTAATAAGAACACTGAAGCTTTCTTT. Protein product: CSANKNTEAFF.

The chain recombines TRBV30 with TRBJ1-1; 9 bases line up with TRBD1. The CDR3 spans 13 residues. With V trimmed by 4 bases and J by 5 bases, 5 bases remained unmatched. Germline V gives CDR1 GTSNPN, CDR2 SVGIG (reference sequence). The CDR3 protein is CAWNTGGRTEAFF. The CDR3, as DNA: TGTGCCTGGAATACAGGGGGCCGTACTGAAGCTTTCTTT.

The genes are TRBV10-1 and TRBJ2-5, with 9 bases aligning to TRBD2. CDR1 and CDR2 (germline): WNHNN, SYGVQD (reference sequence). V trimming: 7 bases; J trimming: 0 bases; junction bases outside the gene matches: 3. The CDR3 covers 14 residues. The CDR3: CASTLAGNQETQYF. DNA of the CDR3: TGCGCCAGCACGCTAGCGGGGAACCAAGAGACCCAGTACTTC.

The rearrangement uses TRBV5-8 and TRBJ2-7, with D perhaps TRBD1 or TRBD2 (5 bases each). V was cut by 3 bases and J by 0 bases, with 10 bases left in between. The germline gives CDR1 SGHTS, CDR2 YDEGEE. The CDR3 has 14 residues. CDR3 bases: TGTGCCAGCAGCTACGGGACGGACTCCTACGAGCAGTACTTC. This encodes CASSYGTDSYEQYF.

This clone was counted only a few times. The chain has TRBV5-1 and TRBJ2-7, with a tentative D call TRBD1 (7 bases). The CDR3 runs 15 residues. V lost 2 bases, J lost 0 bases, and 12 bases lay in between. Per the germline V gene, CDR1 is SGHRS and CDR2 is YFSETQ. CDR3 loop: CASSFQGGFSYEQYF. CDR3 in DNA: TGCGCCAGCAGCTTTCAGGGGGGTTTCTCCTACGAGCAGTACTTC.

The chain recombines TRBV7-9 with TRBJ2-7; no firm D call. Trimming cost V 3 bases and J 5 bases, with 11 bases left between them. The CDR3 has 13 residues. Germline CDR1 and CDR2: SEHNR and FQNEAQ (reference sequence). The DNA for the CDR3 is TGTGCCAGCAGCTTTCAAGGTCAGGACGAGCAGTACTTC. This codes for CASSFQGQDEQYF.

This chain links TRBV6-6 with TRBJ1-2, with D perhaps matching TRBD1 (5 bases). This CDR3 region has 15 residues. Trimming took 2 bases from V and 3 from J, leaving 13 bases between them. Germline lookup yields CDR1 MNHNY and CDR2 SVGAGI (reference sequence). DNA of the CDR3: TGTGCCAGCAGTTACAGGAGGGGTCCAGACTATGGCTACACCTTC. It codes for CASSYRRGPDYGYTF.